The 31 T cell receptor beta chains listed next were all sequenced from one sample in a study of cytomegalovirus exposure and HLA in healthy donors. PCR primers comprised 60 Vbeta and 13 Jbeta primers. This table comes from immunoSEQ multiplex PCR, and its TCRdb copy is limited to in-frame clones, with some not included. The sample lists 150,000 to 200,000 clones, about four fifths occurring once. The specimen was PBMCs. These receptors were obtained from a woman in her forties or fifties in good health and CMV-seronegative.

This clone has only one observation. The chain employs TRBV7-9 and TRBJ1-5; a possible D gene is TRBD1 (6 bases). The CDR3 sequence is 16 residues long. Germline lookup yields CDR1 SEHNR and CDR2 FQNEAQ (reference sequence). Deletions cut 4 bases from V and 0 bases from J, with 13 bases between. Here the CDR3 DNA reads TGTGCCAGCAGCTCAAAACAGGGCAATAGCAATCAGCCCCAGCATTTT. Its protein product is CASSSKQGNSNQPQHF.

This clone was seen just once. The J gene is TRBJ1-1, the V gene TRBV20-1; tentative D call: TRBD1 (6 bases). V was trimmed by 6 bases and J by 11 bases, leaving 16 bases between them. The V gene's germline CDR1 is DFQATT and CDR2 SNEGSKA (reference sequence). The CDR3 is 11 amino acids. Written as DNA, the CDR3 is TGCAGTGCCCAGGCAGGGGCCAAGGCTTTCTTT. Protein sequence: CSAQAGAKAFF.

The chain recombines TRBV6-1 with TRBJ2-7; D possibly corresponds to TRBD1 (5 bases). The CDR3 totals 16 residues. Germline V gives CDR1 MNHNS, CDR2 SASEGT. With 2 bases removed from V and 5 bases from J, the gap between germline ends came to 19 bases. This chain's CDR3 is CASSENWQVGAHEQYF. Written as DNA, the CDR3 is TGTGCCAGCAGTGAAAACTGGCAGGTAGGGGCCCACGAGCAGTACTTC.

The chain links TRBV11-2 to TRBJ2-7, with a tentative D call TRBD2 (6 bases). Looked up from germline, CDR1 is SGHAT and CDR2 is FQNNGV. V was trimmed by 6 bases and J by 5 bases, leaving 14 bases between them. The CDR3 has 13 amino acids. Here the CDR3 reads CASSLSGSNEQYF. In DNA form, the CDR3 reads TGTGCCAGCAGTCTCTCCGGGAGTAACGAGCAGTACTTC.

J is TRBJ1-1 and V is TRBV5-1; D gene unclear. The CDR3 loop spans 14 amino acids. Germline CDR1 reads SGHRS; CDR2 reads YFSETQ. Trimming shortened V by 0 bases and J by 1 base, and 7 bases separated the two germline ends. The CDR3 sequence: CASSLDGRNTEAFF. The CDR3 bases are TGCGCCAGCAGCTTGGACGGGAGGAACACTGAAGCTTTCTTT.

DNA of the CDR3: TGCGCCATCCGACTCTGGGACAGCCAGGATTCACCCCTCCACTTT. Its translation is CAIRLWDSQDSPLHF. The rearrangement uses TRBV5-1 and TRBJ1-6, with TRBD1 matching 7 bases. Trimming took 9 bases from V and 8 from J; bases not matched to a gene: 14. This CDR3 has 15 residues. Germline lookup yields CDR1 SGHRS and CDR2 YFSETQ.

The chain uses TRBV29-1 and TRBJ2-1; 8 bases fit TRBD2. V was clipped by 2 bases and J by 9 bases; unmatched bases: 6. Germline CDR1 reads SQVTM; CDR2 reads ANQGSEA. CDR3 length: 13 amino acids. The CDR3 loop reads CSVEPAGGFEQFF. DNA for the CDR3: TGCAGCGTTGAACCCGCGGGAGGTTTTGAGCAGTTCTTC.

This sequence joins TRBV5-8 and TRBJ2-2, with D possibly matching TRBD2 (6 bases). The CDR3 is 15 amino acids. Trimming stripped 5 bases from V and 2 bases from J, with 13 bases between. Germline V CDR1 and CDR2: SGHTS, YDEGEE. The CDR3 DNA reads as TGTGCCAGCAGAACGGGGGACCTCAACACCGGGGAGCTGTTTTTT. As protein: CASRTGDLNTGELFF. Supplemented by reference TRBV5-8 and TRBJ2-2, the full variable domain reads EAGVTQSPTHLIKTRGQQATLRCSPISGHTSVYWYQQALGLGLQFLLWYDEGEERNRGNFPPRFSGRQFPNYSSELNVNALELEDSALYLCASRTGDLNTGELFFGEGSRLTVL.

The chain employs TRBV7-9 and TRBJ2-5; no definite D call. From germline, CDR1 is SEHNR and CDR2 FQNEAQ (reference sequence). This CDR3 is 13 amino acids long. The V end was cut by 2 bases, the J end by 0 bases, with 4 bases between. The DNA for the CDR3 is TGTGCCAGCAGCTTACTAGACCAAGAGACCCAGTACTTC. Amino acids: CASSLLDQETQYF.

The gene calls are TRBV2 and TRBJ2-1, with a weak D call TRBD2 (6 bases). The germline V gene has CDR1 SNHLY and CDR2 FYNNEI. The CDR3 runs 12 residues. V was pared by 10 bases and J by 9 bases, with 16 bases between. CDR3 bases: TGTGCCACAGGACTGGGGGGTGGTGAGCAGTTCTTC. Its protein product is CATGLGGGEQFF.

This clone occurred a few times. This chain connects TRBV29-1 to TRBJ2-7; D is perhaps TRBD1 (5 bases). Germline CDR1 and CDR2: SQVTM and ANQGSEA. The CDR3 totals 13 residues. The V end lost 6 bases, the J end lost 1 base, and 13 bases lay between the germline ends. The CDR3 DNA is TGCAGCGTCTCAGCAGGGTATTCCTACGAGCAGTACTTC. It is translated as CSVSAGYSYEQYF.

This clone was detected a few times. The CDR3 protein is CATSRGGTGGTGELFF. The CDR3 DNA is TGTGCCACCAGCAGAGGCGGGACAGGGGGCACCGGGGAGCTGTTTTTT. This chain joins TRBV15 and TRBJ2-2; TRBD1 matches 11 bases. This CDR3 region has 16 residues. Germline CDR1 reads LNHNV; CDR2 reads YYDKDF (reference sequence). The trim removed 1 base at V and 4 bases at J, leaving 2 bases unmatched. Using reference TRBV15 and TRBJ2-2 for the parts outside the CDR3, the full variable domain is DAMVIQNPRYQVTQFGKPVTLSCSQTLNHNVMYWYQQKSSQAPKLLFHYYDKDFNNEADTPDNFQSRRPNTSFCFLDIRSPGLGDTAMYLCATSRGGTGGTGELFFGEGSRLTVL.

This chain links TRBV28 with TRBJ1-2; 11 bases match TRBD1. After removal of 6 bases from V and 5 bases from J, the junction contained 8 bases not matched to a gene. The CDR3 sequence is 15 residues long. Germline values: CDR1 MDHEN, CDR2 SYDVKM. CDR3 region: CASSLGQGARYGYTF. CDR3 sequence (DNA): TGTGCCAGCAGCCTTGGACAGGGGGCGAGGTATGGCTACACCTTC.

The chain links TRBV6-5 to TRBJ2-7; D remains ambiguous. Trimming removed 4 bases from V and 5 bases from J, with 9 bases in between. CDR1 and CDR2 (germline): MNHEY, SVGAGI. There are 12 residues in the CDR3. The chain's CDR3 is CASSSHLDEQYF. The CDR3 coding sequence is TGTGCCAGCAGTTCCCACTTGGACGAGCAGTACTTC.

V usage is TRBV6-1 and J usage is TRBJ2-2, with D tentatively TRBD2 (5 bases). The V end lost 8 bases, the J end lost 6 bases, and 16 bases lay between the germline ends. CDR1 is MNHNS, CDR2 SASEGT, per germline. The CDR3 runs 14 residues. The CDR3 nucleotides are TGTGCCAGCCGAAGGACTCCTGAGTCCGGGGAGCTGTTTTTT. Translation: CASRRTPESGELFF.

The chain links TRBV20-1 to TRBJ2-7; TRBD1 matches 8 bases. Germline V gene lookup returns CDR1 DFQATT and CDR2 SNEGSKA (reference sequence). Unmatched junction bases numbered 1, after V lost 3 bases and J lost 6 bases. The CDR3 covers 11 residues. The CDR3 DNA is TGCAGTGCTAGTACAGGGGGCGAGCAGTACTTC. Translating gives CSASTGGEQYF.

The rearrangement links TRBV29-1 to TRBJ2-7, with 7 bases fitting TRBD1. Germline V gives CDR1 SQVTM, CDR2 ANQGSEA. The junction had 8 bases not matched to a gene; V was cut back by 3 bases and J by 9 bases. The CDR3 contains 12 residues. The CDR3 loop is CSVEGQSRRQYF. Here the CDR3 DNA reads TGCAGCGTTGAGGGACAGAGCCGTCGGCAGTACTTC.

The table lists this clone with a few counts. Germline and junction disagree at one end, which may indicate a read error. The V call is TRBV5-4, the J call TRBJ1-1; D is unresolved. This CDR3 is 14 amino acids long. In germline, CDR1 is SGHNT, CDR2 YYREEE (reference sequence). The DNA for the CDR3 is TGTGCCAGCACCTTGGACGGGATGAACACTGAAGCTTTCTTT. Residues: CASTLDGMNTEAFF.

This clone was seen a single time. This sample also contains other DNA sequences that code for the same CDR3. The chain employs TRBV11-2 and TRBJ1-5, with a tentative D call TRBD1 (5 bases). Germline-derived CDR1 and CDR2 are SGHAT and FQNNGV. The germline V and J ends were trimmed by 2 bases and 0 bases, with 8 bases remaining between them. The CDR3 contains 15 residues. CDR3 amino acids: CASSLQGYSNQPQHF. The CDR3 DNA follows: TGTGCCAGCAGCTTACAGGGATATAGCAATCAGCCCCAGCATTTT.

This clone was counted a few times. The chain couples TRBV5-4 to TRBJ1-1, with TRBD1 matching over 8 bases. V dropped 0 bases and J dropped 0; count of bases not matched to a gene: 1. Germline assignment: CDR1 SGHNT and CDR2 YYREEE (reference sequence). The CDR3 length is 15 residues. The CDR3 region has the DNA TGTGCCAGCAGCTTGGGACAGGGGATGAACACTGAAGCTTTCTTT. Its protein is CASSLGQGMNTEAFF.

The CDR3 DNA reads TGCGCCAGCAGCTTGGAAAGCGGAACGCAAGAGACCCAGTACTTC. Protein: CASSLESGTQETQYF. V usage is TRBV5-1 and J usage is TRBJ2-5; TRBD2 is a possible D gene (5 bases). Germline V gene data show CDR1 as SGHRS and CDR2 as YFSETQ. V was trimmed by 0 bases and J by 2 bases, leaving 11 bases between them. This CDR3 is built from 15 residues.

The V call is TRBV10-3, the J call TRBJ1-2; D gene ambiguous. V was trimmed by 3 bases and J by 2 bases, leaving 7 bases between them. CDR1 and CDR2 (germline): ENHRY, SYGVKD. The CDR3 contains 13 residues. The CDR3 region has the DNA TGTGCCATCAGTGAAACAGTGAACTATGGCTACACCTTC. This codes for CAISETVNYGYTF.

The V and J genes are TRBV29-1 and TRBJ2-3, with 13 bases that match TRBD2. The CDR3 has 19 residues. Unmatched junction bases numbered 19, after V lost 4 bases and J lost 6 bases. CDR1 is SQVTM, CDR2 ANQGSEA, per germline. The CDR3 region is CSVGPGLAGVTQKGDTQYF. CDR3 nucleotides: TGCAGCGTTGGCCCCGGACTAGCGGGGGTCACCCAGAAGGGGGATACGCAGTATTTT.

CDR3 region: CASVVRGRTEAFF. The DNA for the CDR3 is TGTGCCAGCGTAGTCAGGGGGCGCACTGAAGCTTTCTTT. The chain combines TRBV6-6 with TRBJ1-1; 8 bases fit TRBD1. The V gene's germline CDR1 is MNHNY and CDR2 SVGAGI (reference sequence). The V and J ends lost 8 bases and 4 bases, in that order; junction bases with no gene match: 6. CDR3 length equals 13 residues.

The chain uses TRBV7-8 and TRBJ2-3; TRBD1 might be the D (6 bases). Germline V gene data show CDR1 as SGHVS and CDR2 as FQNEAQ. CDR3 size: 15 residues. Trimming stripped 3 bases from V and 0 bases from J, with 10 bases between. Here the CDR3 reads CASSFGQISTDTQYF. The CDR3 DNA reads as TGTGCCAGCAGCTTCGGACAGATTAGCACAGATACGCAGTATTTT.

This sequence joins TRBV19 and TRBJ1-5, with a possible D match to TRBD1 (5 bases). This CDR3 is 15 amino acids long. Germline V CDR1 and CDR2: LNHDA, SQIVND (reference sequence). Trimming stripped 3 bases from V and 0 bases from J, with 9 bases between. This chain's CDR3 is CASSIDDSSNQPQHF. The CDR3, as DNA: TGTGCCAGTAGTATCGATGACAGTAGCAATCAGCCCCAGCATTTT.

There are a few counts of this clone. V is TRBV5-1 and J is TRBJ1-4; 8 nucleotides align to TRBD1. V gave up 5 bases and J gave up 6 bases; unmatched junction bases: 6. The germline CDR1 and CDR2 sequences are SGHRS and YFSETQ. The CDR3 consists of 14 residues. In DNA form, the CDR3 reads TGCGCCAGCAGTCAGCAGGGGGCGGATGAAAAACTGTTTTTT. Its translation is CASSQQGADEKLFF.

J is TRBJ1-2 and V is TRBV6-1; TRBD1 matches at 7 bases. There are 14 residues in the CDR3. The germline gives CDR1 MNHNS, CDR2 SASEGT. Unmatched junction bases numbered 6, after V lost 5 bases and J lost 3 bases. The CDR3 DNA sequence: TGTGCCAGCAGTAAGGACAGGACGGACTATGGCTACACCTTC. Translation: CASSKDRTDYGYTF.

The chain links TRBV6-1 to TRBJ1-2; TRBD1 aligns across 7 bases. CDR1 and CDR2 from the germline V gene are MNHNS and SASEGT. The junction had 7 bases not matched to a gene; V was cut back by 4 bases and J by 5 bases. The CDR3 runs to 14 residues. The CDR3 spells CASSGGRGEYGYTF. For the CDR3, the DNA is TGTGCCAGCAGTGGAGGCAGGGGGGAGTATGGCTACACCTTC.

This clone has only one observation. The J gene is TRBJ2-5, the V gene TRBV18; weak D call: TRBD2 (6 bases). The V end lost 5 bases, the J end lost 5 bases, and 12 bases lay between the germline ends. The CDR3 runs 13 residues. Germline CDR1 KGHSH, CDR2 LQKENI. This CDR3 is CASSSGLGETQYF. The CDR3 region has the DNA TGTGCCAGCTCATCGGGACTCGGGGAGACCCAGTACTTC.

The CDR3 is CASSKGTGANTGELFF. The CDR3 nucleotides read TGTGCCAGTAGTAAGGGGACAGGGGCGAACACCGGGGAGCTGTTTTTT. The chain is built from TRBV19 and TRBJ2-2; TRBD1 matches 10 bases. Germline trimming cut 4 bases from V and 0 bases from J; bases unmatched to any gene: 2. This CDR3 contains 16 residues. Germline assignment: CDR1 LNHDA and CDR2 SQIVND (reference sequence).